Presented here are 16 T cell receptor beta chains from one specimen sequenced in a study of blood T cell repertoires in COVID-19. Clones were read by immunoSEQ multiplex PCR, and TCRdb kept only the in-frame ones, dropping some. The data show roughly 45,000 clones, with more than 75% seen just once and around 6.4% held by the top ten. Sequencing was done on a sample of peripheral blood. The receptors come from an older woman with acute or convalescent COVID-19.

J is TRBJ1-5 and V is TRBV12-3 or TRBV12-4; 8 nucleotides align to TRBD1. V lost 5 bases, J lost 6 bases, and 3 bases stayed unmatched. The CDR3 covers 13 residues. The CDR3 sequence is CASSGQGTQPQHF. In nucleotides, the CDR3 is TGTGCCAGCAGTGGACAGGGCACTCAGCCCCAGCATTTT.

The CDR3 nucleotides are TGTGCCTGGAGAGACCAGACACCCTCGACTGGCTACACCTTC. Amino acids: CAWRDQTPSTGYTF. The chain recombines TRBV30 with TRBJ1-2; D unclear. V was shortened by 3 bases and J by 7 bases, with 18 bases between the two germline ends. The CDR3 totals 14 residues. Germline loops: CDR1 GTSNPN, CDR2 SVGIG (reference sequence). Filled out from reference TRBV30 and TRBJ1-2, the complete variable domain reads SQTIHQWPATLVQPVGSPLSLECTVEGTSNPNLYWYRQAAGRGLQLLFYSVGIGQISSEVPQNLSASRPQDRQFILSSKKLLLSDSGFYLCAWRDQTPSTGYTFGSGTRLTVV.

The chain couples TRBV7-3 to TRBJ2-1; weak D call: TRBD2 (5 bases). This CDR3 comprises 13 residues. V was clipped by 2 bases and J by 9 bases, with 11 bases between them. Germline V lookup: CDR1 SGHTA, CDR2 FQGTGA. The CDR3 nucleotides read TGTGCCAGCAGCTTACAGCGGCTAAGTGAGCAGTTCTTC. It codes for CASSLQRLSEQFF.

The chain is built from TRBV7-6 and TRBJ2-2; 7 nucleotides agree with TRBD2. Trimming took 1 base from V and 1 from J; bases not matched to a gene: 6. The germline V gene encodes CDR1 SGHVS and CDR2 FNYEAQ. The CDR3 length is 17 residues. The CDR3 DNA reads as TGTGCCAGCAGCTTAGGAGGGTCTAGCGGGAACACCGGGGAGCTGTTTTTT. Translated, it gives CASSLGGSSGNTGELFF.

This clone was detected only a few times. The chain is built from TRBV19 and TRBJ1-2; D unclear. Per germline, CDR1 LNHDA and CDR2 SQIVND (reference sequence). CDR3 size: 11 residues. Trimming took off 3 bases at V and 3 bases at J, with 2 bases between the two ends. CDR3 loop: CASSIDYGYTF. CDR3 coding DNA: TGTGCCAGTAGTATCGACTATGGCTACACCTTC.

V usage is TRBV7-8 and J usage is TRBJ2-2; the D gene is possibly TRBD2 (5 bases). V was cut by 7 bases and J by 7 bases, with 16 bases left in between. The CDR3 has 14 amino acids. In germline, CDR1 is SGHVS, CDR2 FQNEAQ. CDR3 bases: TGTGCCAGCACGACTACGGATAAGGTCGGGGAGCTGTTTTTT. Translation: CASTTTDKVGELFF. Complete variable domain (other parts from reference TRBV7-8 and TRBJ2-2): GAGVSQSPRYKVAKRGQDVALRCDPISGHVSLFWYQQALGQGPEFLTYFQNEAQLDKSGLPSDRFFAERPEGSVSTLKIQRTQQEDSAVYLCASTTTDKVGELFFGEGSRLTVL.

The V and J genes are TRBV27 and TRBJ1-6; 8 bases line up with TRBD1. The J segment lost 1 base and the V segment lost 5 bases, leaving 4 bases of the junction unmatched. CDR3 size: 16 residues. The germline V gene has CDR1 MNHEY and CDR2 SMNVEV (reference sequence). The CDR3 spells CASSTDRGSYNSPLHF. The CDR3 nucleotides read TGTGCCAGCAGTACAGACAGGGGATCCTATAATTCACCCCTCCACTTT.

The rearrangement uses TRBV5-4 and TRBJ1-2; 9 nucleotides line up with TRBD1. Germline values: CDR1 SGHNT, CDR2 YYREEE (reference sequence). The CDR3 consists of 16 residues. The ends lost 4 bases at V and 4 bases at J; junction bases unmatched: 11. CDR3: CASSTRTGAAFYGYTF. The CDR3 coding sequence is TGTGCCAGCAGCACCCGGACAGGGGCCGCCTTCTATGGCTACACCTTC.

The gene calls are TRBV19 and TRBJ1-1; D not certain. Trimming shortened V by 3 bases and J by 2 bases, and 10 bases separated the two germline ends. The germline CDR1 and CDR2 sequences are LNHDA and SQIVND (reference sequence). This CDR3 contains 14 residues. This CDR3 reads CASSIMAVNTEAFF. For the CDR3, the DNA is TGTGCCAGTAGTATTATGGCGGTTAACACTGAAGCTTTCTTT.

CDR3 sequence reads: CASSSTGGRVTGELFF. Written as DNA, the CDR3 is TGTGCCAGTAGTTCTACAGGGGGCAGGGTAACCGGGGAGCTGTTTTTT. V usage is TRBV19 and J usage is TRBJ2-2; TRBD1 matches at 9 bases. Germline CDR1 LNHDA, CDR2 SQIVND (reference sequence). CDR3 length equals 16 residues. After removal of 5 bases from V and 5 bases from J, the junction contained 9 bases not matched to a gene.

The chain combines TRBV4-1 with TRBJ2-2; 10 nucleotides match TRBD2. The CDR3 is 16 residues long. Looked up from germline, CDR1 is MGHRA and CDR2 is YSYEKL. The V segment lost 1 base and the J segment 7 bases; nucleotides outside the gene matches: 6. CDR3 in amino acids: CASSQVTSGEGGELFF. The CDR3, as DNA: TGCGCCAGCAGCCAAGTCACTAGCGGGGAAGGCGGGGAGCTGTTTTTT.

This chain connects TRBV11-2 to TRBJ1-2; D not certain. V was pared by 1 base and J by 1 base, with 13 bases between. The germline CDR1 and CDR2 sequences are SGHAT and FQNNGV. This CDR3 is 16 amino acids long. CDR3: CASSLVVTPNNYGYTF. As DNA, the CDR3 is TGTGCCAGCAGCTTAGTCGTCACTCCGAATAACTATGGCTACACCTTC.

The chain has TRBV4-1 and TRBJ1-4; tentative D call: TRBD1 (5 bases). The CDR3 is made up of 15 amino acids. The germline gives CDR1 MGHRA, CDR2 YSYEKL. Trimming cost V 0 bases and J 6 bases, with 11 bases left between them. DNA of the CDR3: TGCGCCAGCAGCCAAGAGCGGGACTCCTATGAAAAACTGTTTTTT. It translates to CASSQERDSYEKLFF.

The genes are TRBV10-3 and TRBJ2-1, with 12 bases fitting TRBD2. From germline, CDR1 is ENHRY and CDR2 SYGVKD. J lost 6 bases, V lost 7 bases, and 10 bases had no gene match. This CDR3 contains 16 residues. CDR3: CAINDLAGGGANEQFF. CDR3 sequence (DNA): TGTGCCATCAACGATCTAGCGGGAGGGGGGGCCAATGAGCAGTTCTTC.

The rearrangement joins TRBV7-2 to TRBJ2-3, with 13 bases that match TRBD2. The CDR3 loop spans 17 amino acids. Germline V gene sequence: CDR1 SGHTA, CDR2 FQGNSA. Trimming cost V 5 bases and J 3 bases; bases outside gene matches: 8. The CDR3 loop is CASSPLAGGPDTDTQYF. In DNA, the CDR3 is TGTGCCAGCAGCCCACTAGCGGGAGGGCCGGATACAGATACGCAGTATTTT.

This sequence joins TRBV7-6 and TRBJ2-1; 7 bases line up with TRBD2. Losses at the gene ends were 5 bases for V and 0 bases for J; bases not matched to a gene: 22. The germline V gene has CDR1 SGHVS and CDR2 FNYEAQ. The CDR3 totals 21 residues. DNA of the CDR3: TGTGCCAGCAGCGCGGCGGCCGTTGGGGTAGCGGGTCTGAGCTCCTACAATGAGCAGTTCTTC. It translates to CASSAAAVGVAGLSSYNEQFF.